This T cell receptor (beta chain) was recorded in a study of breast tumors, draining lymph nodes, adjacent tissues. General study results and limits: Tumors had less TCR diversity than lymph nodes, more than nontumor tissue.

Regarding this clonotype: Its antigen is unknown.

V lost 2 bases to trimming and J lost 4 bases, with 23 bases between them. Germline values: CDR1 SEHNR, CDR2 FQNEAQ (reference sequence). The CDR3 has 19 amino acids. TCRdb re-analysed the multiplex PCR reads in MiXCR, keeping a single row per CDR3 protein. This sample has approximately 28,000 distinct CDR3 sequences, with 63% found just once. The TCR sequence derives from a female donor with breast cancer. Some clones in this sample may be carry-over from other donors' samples. This rearrangement joins TRBV7-9 to TRBJ1-4, with D perhaps matching TRBD1 (5 bases). The sample comprised breast tumor tissue. The CDR3 reads CASSLFGGAGNRYNEKLFF. The CDR3 DNA sequence: TGTGCCAGCAGCTTATTTGGTGGGGCAGGGAATCGTTATAATGAAAAACTGTTTTTT. The whole variable domain, remainder taken from reference TRBV7-9 and TRBJ1-4, is DTGVSQNPRHKITKRGQNVTFRCDPISEHNRLYWYRQTLGQGPEFLTYFQNEAQLEKSRLLSDRFSAERPKGSFSTLEIQRTEQGDSAMYLCASSLFGGAGNRYNEKLFFGSGTQLSVL.